Below, 29 T cell receptor beta chains from the same sample are listed, as sequenced in a study of blood T cell repertoires in COVID-19. The data were produced by immunoSEQ multiplex PCR, yet TCRdb's version contains in-frame clones alone and is incomplete. The sample contains roughly 59,000 clones, under 85% of which appear only once. Sequencing was performed on peripheral blood. The receptors shown here come from a woman older than 75 with acute or convalescent COVID-19.

The chain uses TRBV6-2 or TRBV6-3 and TRBJ2-1; TRBD2 is a possible D gene (5 bases). The CDR3 is 12 residues long. CDR1 and CDR2 (germline): MNHEY, SVGEGT. Trimming removed 5 bases from V and 7 bases from J, with 9 bases in between. CDR3 DNA sequence: TGTGCCAGCAGTCCCCTAGCTAATGAGCAGTTCTTC. Translated: CASSPLANEQFF.

The chain recombines TRBV24-1 with TRBJ2-1, with TRBD2 matching over 12 bases. The CDR3 loop spans 17 amino acids. Germline V gene lookup returns CDR1 KGHDR and CDR2 SFDVKD. Losses at the gene ends were 3 bases for V and 7 bases for J; bases not matched to a gene: 9. The CDR3: CATSDVGLAGRWNEQFF. Here the CDR3 DNA reads TGTGCCACCAGTGATGTCGGACTAGCGGGAAGGTGGAATGAGCAGTTCTTC.

This chain uses TRBV6-5 with TRBJ2-3, with D perhaps matching TRBD1 (6 bases). V lost 6 bases, J lost 6 bases, and 16 bases lay in between. The CDR3 length is 14 residues. The germline V gene has CDR1 MNHEY and CDR2 SVGAGI. The CDR3 nucleotides read TGTGCCAGCAGGCCCGGACAGTTCGCCGATACGCAGTATTTT. Protein product: CASRPGQFADTQYF.

This clone has only a few counts. The CDR3 DNA is TGTGCCAGCAGCTTAGGGGGCCGGGGGACCTCCTACGAGCAGTACTTC. Amino acids: CASSLGGRGTSYEQYF. The chain employs TRBV7-6 and TRBJ2-7, with D possibly being TRBD2 (6 bases). V gave up 1 base and J gave up 0 bases, with 13 bases separating them. The V gene's germline CDR1 is SGHVS and CDR2 FNYEAQ. This CDR3 has 16 residues.

This clone was detected only once. The rearrangement links TRBV4-1 to TRBJ2-5, with 13 bases fitting TRBD2. J gave up 4 bases and V 2 bases, and 4 bases lay outside the gene matches. Germline V CDR1 and CDR2: MGHRA, YSYEKL. This CDR3 is built from 16 residues. CDR3 coding DNA: TGCGCCAGCAGCCAACCCGGGACTAGCGGGGCAGAGACCCAGTACTTC. Translated: CASSQPGTSGAETQYF.

This clone was counted a single time. The V gene is TRBV5-5, the J gene TRBJ1-6; D call uncertain. V dropped 4 bases and J dropped 10 bases, with 18 bases sitting between them. This CDR3 is built from 15 residues. The germline V gene has CDR1 SGHKS and CDR2 YYEKEE (reference sequence). This chain's CDR3 is CASSTRAGATSPLHF. The CDR3 DNA reads as TGTGCCAGCAGCACGCGGGCAGGAGCCACCTCACCCCTCCACTTT.

The chain carries TRBV19 and TRBJ2-3; TRBD2 might be the D (6 bases). This CDR3 comprises 13 residues. Trimming cost V 5 bases and J 7 bases, with 13 bases left between them. Looked up from germline, CDR1 is LNHDA and CDR2 is SQIVND (reference sequence). The CDR3 coding sequence is TGTGCCAGTAGTGCCACGACTAGTAATACGCAGTATTTT. Amino acid sequence: CASSATTSNTQYF.

The chain uses TRBV28 and TRBJ2-7; D is possibly TRBD2 (7 bases). The ends were cut back, 2 bases at V and 5 bases at J, with 22 bases in the middle. This CDR3 region has 17 residues. The germline gives CDR1 MDHEN, CDR2 SYDVKM. The CDR3, as DNA: TGTGCCAGCAGTTTAGGGGGAGGGGGGCCCCTCAGGAACGAGCAGTACTTC. It yields the protein CASSLGGGGPLRNEQYF.

The chain links TRBV28 to TRBJ1-5, with 7 positions matching TRBD1. Germline assignment: CDR1 MDHEN and CDR2 SYDVKM. V was clipped by 6 bases and J by 2 bases; unmatched bases: 7. The CDR3 spans 15 residues. This CDR3 reads CASRSDRVGNQPQHF. Written as DNA, the CDR3 is TGTGCCAGCAGATCTGACAGGGTCGGCAATCAGCCCCAGCATTTT.

This CDR3 is CASSLDRSYEQYF. The CDR3 DNA is TGTGCCAGCAGCTTGGACAGGTCCTACGAGCAGTACTTC. The V gene is TRBV5-4, the J gene TRBJ2-7, with D possibly being TRBD1 (5 bases). Per the germline V gene, CDR1 is SGHNT and CDR2 is YYREEE (reference sequence). The CDR3 length is 13 residues. V was shortened by 0 bases and J by 1 base, with 5 bases between the two germline ends.

The J gene is TRBJ2-7, the V gene TRBV4-1, with 10 bases matching TRBD1. V was clipped by 3 bases and J by 4 bases; unmatched bases: 6. In germline, CDR1 is MGHRA, CDR2 YSYEKL. The CDR3 loop spans 15 amino acids. The CDR3 is CASSHAGQGVYEQYF. The DNA for the CDR3 is TGCGCCAGCAGCCACGCCGGACAGGGGGTGTACGAGCAGTACTTC.

The rearrangement links TRBV10-2 to TRBJ1-3, with 8 bases that match TRBD1. CDR1 and CDR2 (germline): WSHSY, SAAADI. The V segment lost 7 bases and the J segment 4 bases; nucleotides outside the gene matches: 9. There are 15 residues in the CDR3. The CDR3 loop reads CASTPQGAGGNTIYF. Here the CDR3 DNA reads TGCGCCAGCACCCCGCAGGGGGCGGGAGGAAACACCATATATTTT.

CDR3 sequence reads: CASLGLGTPGGPQHF. The CDR3, as DNA: TGTGCCAGTTTAGGGCTGGGGACACCGGGTGGGCCCCAGCATTTT. The chain joins TRBV19 to TRBJ1-5, with D possibly matching TRBD1 (6 bases). Germline V gene sequence: CDR1 LNHDA, CDR2 SQIVND (reference sequence). V lost 8 bases to trimming and J lost 9 bases, with 23 bases between them. CDR3 length: 15 amino acids.

The chain carries TRBV28 and TRBJ2-7; tentatively, D is TRBD1 (5 bases). Germline lookup yields CDR1 MDHEN and CDR2 SYDVKM. CDR3 length: 14 amino acids. Trimming pared 5 bases from V and 1 base from J, leaving 12 bases between. This CDR3 is CASSQHQGSYEQYF. The CDR3 bases are TGTGCCAGCAGTCAACACCAGGGATCCTACGAGCAGTACTTC.

The chain employs TRBV11-2 and TRBJ2-5; TRBD2 might be the D (7 bases). The CDR3 totals 19 residues. The V end was cut by 0 bases, the J end by 5 bases, with 25 bases between. Germline CDR1 is SGHAT and CDR2 is FQNNGV. The CDR3 nucleotides are TGTGCCAGCAGCTTAGATCCGAGGGACGAGGGGGGGCCCGCGGAGACCCAGTACTTC. Amino acid sequence: CASSLDPRDEGGPAETQYF.

The chain employs TRBV14 and TRBJ2-7; D is unclear. There are 14 residues in the CDR3. Germline loops: CDR1 SGHDN, CDR2 FVKESK. Trimming cost V 0 bases and J 4 bases, with 10 bases left between them. Here the CDR3 reads CASSQEVGQYEQYF. The CDR3 DNA sequence: TGTGCCAGCAGCCAAGAGGTTGGGCAGTACGAGCAGTACTTC.

The V call is TRBV13, the J call TRBJ2-4, with 9 bases fitting TRBD2. With V trimmed by 3 bases and J by 7 bases, 10 bases remained unmatched. CDR1 and CDR2 from the germline V gene are PRHDT and FYEKMQ (reference sequence). This CDR3 has 16 amino acids. Written as DNA, the CDR3 is TGTGCCAGCAGCTTTAGTTCGCGGGGGGGCCGGAACATTCAGTACTTC. Amino acid sequence: CASSFSSRGGRNIQYF.

This clone was counted a single time. This chain links TRBV6-4 with TRBJ2-1, with a weak D call TRBD2 (6 bases). Germline V gene data show CDR1 as MRHNA and CDR2 as SNTAGT. V gave up 6 bases and J gave up 13 bases, with 13 bases separating them. The CDR3 covers 11 residues. This CDR3 reads CASSRTTPQFF. The CDR3 bases are TGTGCCAGCAGCAGGACTACTCCCCAGTTCTTC.

V usage is TRBV19 and J usage is TRBJ1-1; possible D gene TRBD1, 6 bases. The V end was cut by 9 bases, the J end by 4 bases, with 21 bases between. Germline V gene data show CDR1 as LNHDA and CDR2 as SQIVND (reference sequence). The CDR3 contains 15 residues. The CDR3 loop is CASTPWGGAGTEAFF. CDR3 bases: TGTGCCAGCACTCCTTGGGGGGGGGCAGGCACTGAAGCTTTCTTT.

The CDR3 bases are TGTGCCAGCAGTCCCGGGACTAGCGGGACCTACGAGCAGTACTTC. Encoded protein: CASSPGTSGTYEQYF. The chain couples TRBV27 to TRBJ2-7, with 13 nucleotides matching TRBD2. The V gene's germline CDR1 is MNHEY and CDR2 SMNVEV (reference sequence). With 5 bases clipped from V and 2 bases from J, the junction kept 3 bases outside the gene matches. The CDR3 length is 15 residues.

This clone was observed a handful of times. The chain uses TRBV28 and TRBJ1-2; D is ambiguous. Between the trimmed V and J ends, which lost 6 bases and 3 bases, there was a span of 11 bases. Looked up from germline, CDR1 is MDHEN and CDR2 is SYDVKM. CDR3 length equals 13 residues. The CDR3, as DNA: TGTGCCAGCAGCCTTCGGGTAGACTATGGCTACACCTTC. Translating it yields CASSLRVDYGYTF.

V usage is TRBV9 and J usage is TRBJ2-3, with 14 bases matching TRBD2. V dropped 3 bases and J dropped 0; count of bases not matched to a gene: 12. The CDR3 is 20 amino acids. Germline V gene data show CDR1 as SGDLS and CDR2 as YYNGEE. This chain's CDR3 is CASSAGFPGLAGASTDTQYF. The CDR3 DNA reads as TGTGCCAGCAGCGCCGGATTTCCGGGACTAGCGGGGGCTAGCACAGATACGCAGTATTTT.

The rearrangement uses TRBV12-3 or TRBV12-4 and TRBJ1-2, with a weak D call TRBD1 (5 bases). The CDR3 length is 13 residues. Trimming removed 0 bases from V and 8 bases from J, with 10 bases in between. This CDR3 reads CASSLAGGGGYTF. The CDR3 DNA is TGTGCCAGCAGTTTAGCTGGGGGAGGCGGCTACACCTTC.

The chain uses TRBV11-3 and TRBJ2-1, with TRBD2 as a possible D gene (6 bases). The V gene's germline CDR1 is SGHNT and CDR2 YENEEA. V was pared by 1 base and J by 6 bases, with 10 bases between. The CDR3 is made up of 14 amino acids. CDR3 nucleotides: TGTGCCAGCAGCTTAGGCGGGGCCATCAATGAGCAGTTCTTC. This sequence encodes CASSLGGAINEQFF. Full variable domain (remainder filled in from reference TRBV11-3 and TRBJ2-1): EAGVVQSPRYKIIEKKQPVAFWCNPISGHNTLYWYLQNLGQGPELLIRYENEEAVDDSQLPKDRFSAERLKGVDSTLKIQPAELGDSAVYLCASSLGGAINEQFFGPGTRLTVL.

The chain recombines TRBV18 with TRBJ1-2; 9 positions agree with TRBD1. Germline V gene data show CDR1 as KGHSH and CDR2 as LQKENI. Unmatched junction bases numbered 3, after V lost 0 bases and J lost 7 bases. This CDR3 contains 14 residues. The CDR3 protein is CASSPPQGATGYTF. CDR3 nucleotide sequence: TGTGCCAGCTCACCACCACAGGGGGCAACTGGCTACACCTTC.

Comment on this clone: Other DNA sequences in the same sample also yield this CDR3. The V and J genes are TRBV18 and TRBJ2-1, with 8 bases fitting TRBD2. In germline, CDR1 is KGHSH, CDR2 LQKENI. The CDR3 loop spans 17 amino acids. V lost 3 bases, J lost 0 bases, and 7 bases stayed unmatched. The CDR3 DNA follows: TGTGCCAGCTCACCCTCCTTAGCGGGGAGCTCCTACAATGAGCAGTTCTTC. Protein product: CASSPSLAGSSYNEQFF.

The rearrangement links TRBV29-1 to TRBJ1-2; possibly TRBD1 for D (5 bases). V lost 7 bases, J lost 12 bases, and 24 bases lay in between. The CDR3 covers 13 residues. Germline CDR1 and CDR2: SQVTM and ANQGSEA. The CDR3 here is CSAAGTARGNNTF. CDR3 coding DNA: TGCAGCGCGGCGGGGACTGCAAGAGGGAACAACACCTTC.

This clone was seen only once. The chain carries TRBV2 and TRBJ2-7; no reliable D call. Germline loops: CDR1 SNHLY, CDR2 FYNNEI. This CDR3 is 14 amino acids long. V was trimmed by 0 bases and J by 3 bases, leaving 9 bases between them. This chain's CDR3 is CASSEASAGYEQYF. CDR3 bases: TGTGCCAGCAGTGAAGCGTCCGCAGGCTACGAGCAGTACTTC.

CDR3 DNA sequence: TGTGCCAGCAGCTTAATCGCAGATACGCAGTATTTT. Its translation: CASSLIADTQYF. The rearrangement joins TRBV11-1 to TRBJ2-3; D not resolved. The CDR3 totals 12 residues. V was clipped by 2 bases and J by 4 bases, with 4 bases between them. CDR1 is SGHAT, CDR2 FQDESV, per germline (reference sequence).